The 21 T cell receptor beta chains below come from one sample, sequenced in a study of cytomegalovirus exposure and HLA in healthy donors. Both 60 Vbeta primers and 13 Jbeta primers went into the PCR. Generated by immunoSEQ multiplex PCR, the TCRdb table keeps only in-frame clones and is missing some. The data contain around 150,000 clones, 70% to 80% of them singletons. The sequenced sample was PBMCs. All receptors come from a man aged 35 to 55 in good health and CMV-seropositive.

The V and J genes are TRBV7-9 and TRBJ2-3; 12 bases are shared with TRBD2. After removal of 8 bases from V and 3 bases from J, the junction contained 3 bases not matched to a gene. CDR1 and CDR2 (germline): SEHNR, FQNEAQ (reference sequence). The CDR3 consists of 14 residues. The CDR3: CASFLAGGTDTQYF. The CDR3 nucleotides are TGTGCCAGCTTCCTAGCGGGAGGGACAGATACGCAGTATTTT.

Turning to this clone: Other DNA sequences in the sample encode the same CDR3. J is TRBJ2-7 and V is TRBV7-9, with unresolved D. V dropped 3 bases and J dropped 0 bases, with 9 bases sitting between them. The CDR3 totals 14 residues. The germline gives CDR1 SEHNR, CDR2 FQNEAQ (reference sequence). CDR3 DNA sequence: TGTGCCAGCAGCTTTACTACGAGCTCCTACGAGCAGTACTTC. Translating gives CASSFTTSSYEQYF. The whole variable domain, remainder taken from reference TRBV7-9 and TRBJ2-7, is DTGVSQNPRHKITKRGQNVTFRCDPISEHNRLYWYRQTLGQGPEFLTYFQNEAQLEKSRLLSDRFSAERPKGSFSTLEIQRTEQGDSAMYLCASSFTTSSYEQYFGPGTRLTVT.

The chain employs TRBV18 and TRBJ2-7; TRBD2 matches at 7 bases. The CDR3 is 13 residues long. Germline loops: CDR1 KGHSH, CDR2 LQKENI. V gave up 3 bases and J gave up 4 bases; unmatched junction bases: 3. CDR3 nucleotides: TGTGCCAGCTCACCGGCGGGGGATTACGAGCAGTACTTC. Protein product: CASSPAGDYEQYF.

The rearrangement links TRBV5-1 to TRBJ2-7, with TRBD2 identical over 7 bases. The junction had 6 bases not matched to a gene; V was cut back by 4 bases and J by 2 bases. CDR1 and CDR2 from the germline V gene are SGHRS and YFSETQ. This CDR3 contains 14 residues. DNA for the CDR3: TGCGCCAGCAGCCTGTACGGGGGGACCTACGAGCAGTACTTC. Its translation is CASSLYGGTYEQYF.

The genes are TRBV11-3 and TRBJ2-7, with D possibly being TRBD2 (6 bases). Trimming removed 4 bases at V and 6 bases at J, with 13 bases between. From germline, CDR1 is SGHNT and CDR2 YENEEA. The CDR3 consists of 13 residues. This CDR3 is CASSSAQGGEQYF. CDR3 sequence (DNA): TGTGCCAGCAGCTCGGCCCAGGGAGGCGAGCAGTACTTC. The whole variable domain, filled in from reference TRBV11-3 and TRBJ2-7, reads EAGVVQSPRYKIIEKKQPVAFWCNPISGHNTLYWYLQNLGQGPELLIRYENEEAVDDSQLPKDRFSAERLKGVDSTLKIQPAELGDSAVYLCASSSAQGGEQYFGPGTRLTVT.

The chain carries TRBV5-1 and TRBJ1-5, with D maybe TRBD1 (6 bases). Trimming left V 4 bases short and J 5 bases short, with 13 bases between. There are 14 residues in the CDR3. Germline lookup yields CDR1 SGHRS and CDR2 YFSETQ. The CDR3 loop is CASSPTGYDQPQHF. The CDR3 DNA follows: TGCGCCAGCAGCCCTACAGGGTATGATCAGCCCCAGCATTTT.

This rearrangement joins TRBV7-2 to TRBJ2-3, with TRBD2 as a possible D gene (6 bases). The ends were cut back, 3 bases at V and 9 bases at J, with 22 bases in the middle. Germline assignment: CDR1 SGHTA and CDR2 FQGNSA. The CDR3 loop spans 16 amino acids. CDR3 region: CASSFGSAGRYQTQYF. CDR3 DNA: TGTGCCAGCAGCTTCGGATCCGCAGGGAGGTATCAGACGCAGTATTTT.

The chain links TRBV19 to TRBJ2-2; maybe TRBD2 (6 bases). The CDR3 has 13 amino acids. The V end lost 4 bases, the J end lost 4 bases, and 7 bases lay between the germline ends. CDR1 and CDR2 from the germline V gene are LNHDA and SQIVND (reference sequence). The CDR3 sequence is CASSRGVTGELFF. The CDR3 coding sequence is TGTGCCAGTAGTAGGGGGGTCACCGGGGAGCTGTTTTTT.

V gene TRBV18 combines with J gene TRBJ1-5; no clear D. V lost 3 bases to trimming and J lost 0 bases, with 12 bases between them. The CDR3 covers 16 residues. CDR1 KGHSH and CDR2 LQKENI come from the germline V gene. The DNA of the CDR3 is TGTGCCAGCTCACCCTCGAGCGGGTTTAGCAATCAGCCCCAGCATTTT. Residues: CASSPSSGFSNQPQHF.

This clone was detected only a few times. The J gene is TRBJ1-1, the V gene TRBV7-2; the D gene is possibly TRBD1 (5 bases). V was trimmed by 2 bases and J by 5 bases, leaving 18 bases between them. Germline V gene sequence: CDR1 SGHTA, CDR2 FQGNSA. CDR3 size: 16 residues. The DNA of the CDR3 is TGTGCCAGCAGCTTATCTAATCGGCGGGGGAGGACTGAAGCTTTCTTT. Translating gives CASSLSNRRGRTEAFF.

This clone showed up just a few times. The chain joins TRBV7-3 to TRBJ2-3; 8 bases agree with TRBD2. CDR1 and CDR2 from the germline V gene are SGHTA and FQGTGA. V was clipped by 2 bases and J by 2 bases; unmatched bases: 9. The CDR3 totals 17 residues. The CDR3 protein is CASSLGPGGPNTDTQYF. The CDR3 DNA is TGTGCCAGCAGCTTAGGCCCGGGAGGGCCCAACACAGATACGCAGTATTTT.

The chain carries TRBV7-8 and TRBJ1-2, with 7 bases that match TRBD1. V dropped 3 bases and J dropped 4; count of bases not matched to a gene: 8. The V gene's germline CDR1 is SGHVS and CDR2 FQNEAQ. This CDR3 has 15 amino acids. The CDR3 DNA reads as TGTGCCAGCAGCTTCTCGGACAGGATTGGCTATGGCTACACCTTC. Protein: CASSFSDRIGYGYTF.

The J gene is TRBJ2-1, the V gene TRBV29-1; no firm D call. The V gene's germline CDR1 is SQVTM and CDR2 ANQGSEA. The CDR3 spans 11 residues. V dropped 5 bases and J dropped 6 bases, with 8 bases sitting between them. The CDR3 nucleotides are TGCAGCGTTCCATTGGCCAATGAGCAGTTCTTC. It translates to CSVPLANEQFF.

V usage is TRBV7-2 and J usage is TRBJ2-3; D possibly corresponds to TRBD2 (5 bases). Germline V CDR1 and CDR2: SGHTA, FQGNSA. Trimming left V 5 bases short and J 5 bases short, with 20 bases between. The CDR3 contains 16 residues. The CDR3 protein is CASSPAPPSWGDTQYF. DNA of the CDR3: TGTGCCAGCAGCCCCGCCCCCCCTAGCTGGGGAGATACGCAGTATTTT.

To note about this clone: The identical CDR3 is also encoded by other nucleotide sequences in the sample. V is TRBV27 and J is TRBJ2-5; D gene uncertain. The germline gives CDR1 MNHEY, CDR2 SMNVEV (reference sequence). CDR3 length: 12 amino acids. Between the trimmed V and J ends, which lost 3 bases and 4 bases, there was a span of 6 bases. The CDR3 DNA is TGTGCCAGCAGTTTGTCAGGAGAGACCCAGTACTTC. Its translation: CASSLSGETQYF.

J is TRBJ1-1 and V is TRBV7-9; 9 bases fit TRBD1. There are 16 residues in the CDR3. Germline V gene sequence: CDR1 SEHNR, CDR2 FQNEAQ (reference sequence). Germline trimming cut 4 bases from V and 0 bases from J; bases unmatched to any gene: 6. CDR3 bases: TGTGCCAGCAGCTCACAGGGGGCGAGGATGAACACTGAAGCTTTCTTT. It translates to CASSSQGARMNTEAFF.

The DNA for the CDR3 is TGTGCCAGTAGACGGGTGGGAGAAGGGGCCAACGTCCTGACTTTC. Protein sequence: CASRRVGEGANVLTF. The rearrangement uses TRBV19 and TRBJ2-6, with a weak D call TRBD2 (5 bases). The length of the CDR3 is 15 residues. V dropped 6 bases and J dropped 4 bases, with 13 bases sitting between them. CDR1 and CDR2 from the germline V gene are LNHDA and SQIVND (reference sequence).

The gene calls are TRBV27 and TRBJ2-3; 7 positions agree with TRBD2. V was pared by 6 bases and J by 8 bases, with 5 bases of the junction left unmatched. The CDR3 consists of 12 residues. Looked up from germline, CDR1 is MNHEY and CDR2 is SMNVEV (reference sequence). CDR3 nucleotides: TGTGCCAGCAGCCGGAGGGAGGGTACGCAGTATTTT. Its protein product is CASSRREGTQYF.

This clone showed up just a few times. This chain joins TRBV27 and TRBJ2-7, with D tentatively TRBD1 (5 bases). The V gene's germline CDR1 is MNHEY and CDR2 SMNVEV (reference sequence). V shed 5 bases and J shed 5 bases, with 16 bases lying between them. The CDR3 has 14 amino acids. The CDR3 DNA is TGTGCCAGCAGTGGAAGCCTAGGGGTCCACGAGCAGTACTTC. Translated, it gives CASSGSLGVHEQYF.

The chain has TRBV30 and TRBJ1-2; D is possibly TRBD1 (5 bases). The CDR3 has 15 residues. Germline V CDR1 and CDR2: GTSNPN, SVGIG (reference sequence). Trimming took off 2 bases at V and 4 bases at J, with 17 bases between the two ends. In DNA form, the CDR3 reads TGTGCCTGGAGTCCTACAGGAACACTTGGCTATGGCTACACCTTC. Translating gives CAWSPTGTLGYGYTF.

The chain employs TRBV10-3 and TRBJ2-3; D might be TRBD2 (5 bases). Germline CDR1 ENHRY, CDR2 SYGVKD. The length of the CDR3 is 15 residues. Trimming shortened V by 6 bases and J by 2 bases, and 15 bases separated the two germline ends. The CDR3 loop is CAIRRTGKLTDTQYF. The CDR3 coding sequence is TGTGCCATCAGGAGGACGGGGAAACTCACAGATACGCAGTATTTT.